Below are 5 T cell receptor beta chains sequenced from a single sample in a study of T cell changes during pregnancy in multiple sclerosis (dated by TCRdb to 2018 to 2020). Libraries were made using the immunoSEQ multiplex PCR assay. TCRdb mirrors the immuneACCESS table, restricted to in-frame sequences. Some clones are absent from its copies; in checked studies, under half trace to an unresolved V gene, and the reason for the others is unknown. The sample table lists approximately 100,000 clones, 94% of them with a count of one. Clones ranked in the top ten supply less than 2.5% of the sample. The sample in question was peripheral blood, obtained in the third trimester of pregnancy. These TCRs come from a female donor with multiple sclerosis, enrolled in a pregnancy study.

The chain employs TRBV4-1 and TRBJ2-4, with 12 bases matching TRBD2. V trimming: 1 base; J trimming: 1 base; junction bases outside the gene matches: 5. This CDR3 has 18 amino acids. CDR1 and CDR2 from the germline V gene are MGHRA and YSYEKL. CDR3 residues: CASSQGLAGVGAKNIQYF. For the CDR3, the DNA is TGCGCCAGCAGCCAAGGACTAGCGGGAGTTGGGGCCAAAAACATTCAGTACTTC.

The DNA for the CDR3 is TGTGCCAGCAGCCAACAGAACGGGGAGCTGTTTTTT. Its translation is CASSQQNGELFF. The rearrangement joins TRBV4-2 to TRBJ2-2; D is ambiguous. With 2 bases removed from V and 7 bases from J, the gap between germline ends came to 5 bases. This CDR3 spans 12 amino acids. The germline V gene encodes CDR1 LGHNA and CDR2 YNFKEQ.

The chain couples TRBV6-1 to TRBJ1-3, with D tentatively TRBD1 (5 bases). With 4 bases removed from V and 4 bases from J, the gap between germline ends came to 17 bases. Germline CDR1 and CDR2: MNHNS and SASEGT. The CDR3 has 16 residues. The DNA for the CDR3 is TGTGCCAGCAGTGTCGATCCAGGGTTTTCGGGAAACACCATATATTTT. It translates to CASSVDPGFSGNTIYF.

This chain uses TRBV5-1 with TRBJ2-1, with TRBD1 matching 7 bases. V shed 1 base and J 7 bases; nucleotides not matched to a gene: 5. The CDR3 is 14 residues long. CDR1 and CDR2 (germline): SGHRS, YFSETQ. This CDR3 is CASSLIRGQNEQFF. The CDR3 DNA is TGCGCCAGCAGCTTGATAAGGGGGCAAAATGAGCAGTTCTTC.

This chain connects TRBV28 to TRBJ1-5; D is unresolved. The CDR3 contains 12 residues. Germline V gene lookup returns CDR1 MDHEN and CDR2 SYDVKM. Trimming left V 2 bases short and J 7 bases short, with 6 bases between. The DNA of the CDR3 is TGTGCCAGCAGTTTACCAGGCCAGCCCCAGCATTTT. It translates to CASSLPGQPQHF.